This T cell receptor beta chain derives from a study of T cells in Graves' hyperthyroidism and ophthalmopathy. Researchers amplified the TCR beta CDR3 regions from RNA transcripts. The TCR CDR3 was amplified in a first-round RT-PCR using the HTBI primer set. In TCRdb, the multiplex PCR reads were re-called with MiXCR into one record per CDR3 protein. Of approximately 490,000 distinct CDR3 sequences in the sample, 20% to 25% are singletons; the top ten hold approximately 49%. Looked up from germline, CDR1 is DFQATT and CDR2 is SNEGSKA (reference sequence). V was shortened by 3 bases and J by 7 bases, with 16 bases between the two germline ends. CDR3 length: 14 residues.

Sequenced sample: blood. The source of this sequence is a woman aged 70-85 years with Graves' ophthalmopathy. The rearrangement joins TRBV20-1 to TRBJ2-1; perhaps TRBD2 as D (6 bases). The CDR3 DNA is TGCAGTGCTAGGGACCCCGGGACTTCTAATGAGCAGTTCTTC. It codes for CSARDPGTSNEQFF.